Following are 14 T cell receptor beta chains from one sample sequenced in a study of T cells after yellow fever vaccination. TCRdb re-analysed the 5' RACE reads in MiXCR, keeping a single row per CDR3 protein. The sample contains 150,000 or so distinct CDR3 sequences, roughly a tenth of which appear only once. Sequences were derived from CD8+ T cells sorted from PBMCs, sampled 45 days after the yellow fever booster vaccination. The receptors here all came from a man younger than 35 who received the YFV17D yellow fever vaccine.

There are a few counts of this clonotype. The genes are TRBV4-1 and TRBJ2-5; 14 bases agree with TRBD2. The V and J ends lost 1 base and 4 bases, in that order; junction bases with no gene match: 8. The V gene's germline CDR1 is MGHRA and CDR2 YSYEKL. The CDR3 has 18 amino acids. CDR3 in amino acids: CASSQAPGTSGGGETQYF. Written as DNA, the CDR3 is TGCGCCAGCAGCCAAGCACCCGGGACTAGCGGGGGTGGAGAGACCCAGTACTTC.

CDR3 region: CASRPSLAGHTDTQYF. The CDR3 coding sequence is TGTGCCAGCAGGCCTTCGCTAGCGGGGCACACAGATACGCAGTATTTT. This chain uses TRBV13 with TRBJ2-3, with 9 nucleotides matching TRBD2. Trimming took 6 bases from V and 2 from J; bases not matched to a gene: 9. CDR3 length: 16 amino acids. Germline V gives CDR1 PRHDT, CDR2 FYEKMQ (reference sequence).

In this sample, this clonotype turned up a few times. The chain couples TRBV29-1 to TRBJ1-1, with D possibly matching TRBD1 (5 bases). This CDR3 spans 12 amino acids. Germline CDR1 is SQVTM and CDR2 is ANQGSEA. Trimming removed 7 bases at V and 4 bases at J, with 13 bases between. For the CDR3, the DNA is TGCAGCGGGACGAAGGGGAGCACTGAAGCTTTCTTT. This translates into CSGTKGSTEAFF.

This clonotype was found many times. CDR3 protein: CSVDRTNTGELFF. In DNA form, the CDR3 reads TGCAGCGTTGATCGGACGAACACCGGGGAGCTGTTTTTT. The chain links TRBV29-1 to TRBJ2-2; D is unresolved. The V and J ends lost 3 bases and 0 bases respectively, with 5 bases between them. The CDR3 is 13 amino acids. CDR1 and CDR2 from the germline V gene are SQVTM and ANQGSEA.

This chain connects TRBV12-3 or TRBV12-4 to TRBJ2-1, with D hard to call. V gave up 4 bases and J gave up 0 bases, with 13 bases separating them. The CDR3 contains 16 residues. The CDR3 spells CASSSFDLASYNEQFF. The CDR3 nucleotides read TGTGCCAGCAGTTCCTTCGACTTGGCCTCCTACAATGAGCAGTTCTTC.

This clonotype occurred many times. The chain combines TRBV29-1 with TRBJ2-3; D remains unclear. Germline-derived CDR1 and CDR2 are SQVTM and ANQGSEA. The germline V and J ends were trimmed by 3 bases and 3 bases, with 4 bases remaining between them. This CDR3 has 11 amino acids. The CDR3 coding sequence is TGCAGCGTTGATGTGACAGATACGCAGTATTTT. This sequence encodes CSVDVTDTQYF.

The chain joins TRBV6-2 or TRBV6-3 to TRBJ2-5; 7 bases line up with TRBD1. The CDR3 sequence is 14 residues long. The trim removed 7 bases at V and 5 bases at J, leaving 10 bases unmatched. CDR1 is MNHEY, CDR2 SVGEGT, per germline. The CDR3 region is CASNIDRAMETQYF. The CDR3, as DNA: TGTGCCAGCAACATAGACAGGGCCATGGAGACCCAGTACTTC.

This clonotype came up a few times. V and J are TRBV5-6 and TRBJ2-2; D possibly corresponds to TRBD1 (5 bases). V lost 2 bases to trimming and J lost 0 bases, with 8 bases between them. This CDR3 is 15 amino acids long. Germline CDR1 SGHDT, CDR2 YYEEEE. CDR3 amino acids: CASSFDSANTGELFF. The CDR3 DNA reads TGTGCCAGCAGCTTCGACAGCGCGAACACCGGGGAGCTGTTTTTT. Full variable domain (rest looked up from reference TRBV5-6 and TRBJ2-2): DAGVTQSPTHLIKTRGQQVTLRCSPKSGHDTVSWYQQALGQGPQFIFQYYEEEERQRGNFPDRFSGHQFPNYSSELNVNALLLGDSALYLCASSFDSANTGELFFGEGSRLTVL.

This chain uses TRBV20-1 with TRBJ2-5, with D perhaps TRBD1 (5 bases). The germline gives CDR1 DFQATT, CDR2 SNEGSKA (reference sequence). The CDR3 covers 14 residues. The germline V and J ends were trimmed by 0 bases and 5 bases, with 13 bases remaining between them. The CDR3: CSARDRSGWETQYF. Written as DNA, the CDR3 is TGCAGTGCTAGAGATCGGTCAGGGTGGGAGACCCAGTACTTC.

The chain recombines TRBV7-6 with TRBJ2-1; 8 nucleotides match TRBD1. From germline, CDR1 is SGHVS and CDR2 FNYEAQ. This CDR3 has 15 residues. J lost 9 bases, V lost 4 bases, and 11 bases had no gene match. CDR3 amino acids: CASSYPGRTGGEQFF. CDR3 DNA sequence: TGTGCCAGCAGCTATCCGGGACGAACAGGGGGTGAGCAGTTCTTC.

This clonotype was observed a few times. CDR3 DNA sequence: TGTGCCAGCAGCTGGGTCCCTAGCTCTAACAATGAGCAGTTCTTC. This codes for CASSWVPSSNNEQFF. V usage is TRBV7-9 and J usage is TRBJ2-1; D may be TRBD2 (5 bases). The CDR3 sequence is 15 residues long. Germline loops: CDR1 SEHNR, CDR2 FQNEAQ (reference sequence). V was shortened by 4 bases and J by 5 bases, with 15 bases between the two germline ends.

This clonotype has just a few counts. The rearrangement links TRBV6-6 to TRBJ2-2, with 7 bases that match TRBD1. Germline V gene data show CDR1 as MNHNY and CDR2 as SVGAGI (reference sequence). V lost 1 base and J lost 8; bases outside the gene matches: 7. This CDR3 comprises 15 residues. The CDR3 coding sequence is TGTGCCAGCAGTTACTTTGACAGGGCCTCGGGGGAGCTGTTTTTT. This codes for CASSYFDRASGELFF.

This clonotype was found a few times. The CDR3 coding sequence is TGTGCCAGCAGTGCTGGGGACTACTCGAATGAGCAGTTCTTC. Its translation: CASSAGDYSNEQFF. The chain uses TRBV6-4 and TRBJ2-1, with TRBD2 identical over 7 bases. The trim removed 4 bases at V and 7 bases at J, leaving 7 bases unmatched. Per germline, CDR1 MRHNA and CDR2 SNTAGT. CDR3 length: 14 amino acids.

This clonotype was picked up many times. The CDR3 protein is CASSLEWGGQGDETQYF. DNA for the CDR3: TGTGCCAGCAGTTTAGAGTGGGGGGGACAGGGAGATGAGACCCAGTACTTC. The rearrangement joins TRBV12-3 or TRBV12-4 to TRBJ2-5, with 9 bases fitting TRBD1. This CDR3 region has 17 residues. V lost 1 base and J lost 5; bases outside the gene matches: 11.